This TCR beta chain originates from a study of control samples from healthy donors and cancer patients. Some clones are missing from TCRdb's copy, which holds only in-frame ones; the method was immunoSEQ multiplex PCR. The data show about 150,000 clones, with under 95% seen just once and 5% to 7% held by the top ten. The CDR3 contains 13 residues. The germline V and J ends were trimmed by 3 bases and 3 bases, with 9 bases remaining between them. This receptor was taken from a man between 18 and 29 years old in good health. The sample taken for sequencing was blood. This chain connects TRBV12-3 or TRBV12-4 to TRBJ2-7; the D is unclear. In DNA, the CDR3 is TGTGCCAGCAGTTTCTCACAGATCTACGAGCAGTACTTC. Its translation is CASSFSQIYEQYF.